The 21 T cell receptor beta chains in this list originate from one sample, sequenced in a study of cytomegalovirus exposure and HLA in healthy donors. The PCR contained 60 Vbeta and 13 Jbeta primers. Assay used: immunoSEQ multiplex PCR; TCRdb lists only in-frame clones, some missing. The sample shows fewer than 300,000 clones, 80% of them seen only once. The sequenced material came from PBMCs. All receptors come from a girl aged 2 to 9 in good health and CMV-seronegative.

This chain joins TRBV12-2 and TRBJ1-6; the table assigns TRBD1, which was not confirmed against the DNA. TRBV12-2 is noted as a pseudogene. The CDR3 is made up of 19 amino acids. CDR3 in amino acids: CASRLAPGDRGLFNSPLHF. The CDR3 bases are TGTGCAAGTCGCTTAGCGCCCGGGGACAGGGGATTATTCAATTCACCCCTCCACTTT.

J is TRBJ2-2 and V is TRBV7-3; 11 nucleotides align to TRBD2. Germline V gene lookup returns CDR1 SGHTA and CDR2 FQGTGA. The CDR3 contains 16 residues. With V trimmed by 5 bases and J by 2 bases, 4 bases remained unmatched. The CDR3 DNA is TGTGCCAGCAGCCCCGGACTAGCGGGTAACACCGGGGAGCTGTTTTTT. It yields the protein CASSPGLAGNTGELFF.

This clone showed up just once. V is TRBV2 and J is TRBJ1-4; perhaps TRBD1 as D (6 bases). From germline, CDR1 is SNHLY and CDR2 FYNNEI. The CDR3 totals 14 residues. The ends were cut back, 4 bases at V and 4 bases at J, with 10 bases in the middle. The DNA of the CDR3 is TGTGCCAGCAGTGTACAGGGCCTTAATGAAAAACTGTTTTTT. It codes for CASSVQGLNEKLFF.

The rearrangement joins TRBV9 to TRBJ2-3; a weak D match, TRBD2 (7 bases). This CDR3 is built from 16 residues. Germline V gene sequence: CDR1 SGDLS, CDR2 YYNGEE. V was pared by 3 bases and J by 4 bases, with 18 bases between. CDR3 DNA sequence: TGTGCCAGCAGCGCCAGCGGGGCGGGGGCCTCAGATACGCAGTATTTT. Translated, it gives CASSASGAGASDTQYF.

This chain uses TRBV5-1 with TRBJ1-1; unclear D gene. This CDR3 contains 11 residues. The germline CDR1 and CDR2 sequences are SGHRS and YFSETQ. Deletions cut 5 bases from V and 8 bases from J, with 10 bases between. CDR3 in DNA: TGCGCCAGCAGGACCGGAGAAGAAGCTTTCTTT. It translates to CASRTGEEAFF.

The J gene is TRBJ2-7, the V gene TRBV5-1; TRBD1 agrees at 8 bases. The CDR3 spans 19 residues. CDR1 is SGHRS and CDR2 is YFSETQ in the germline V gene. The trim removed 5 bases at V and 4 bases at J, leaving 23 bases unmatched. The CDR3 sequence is CASSRIELTRGRGIYEQYF. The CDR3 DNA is TGCGCCAGCAGTCGTATAGAATTAACCAGGGGGCGCGGTATATACGAGCAGTACTTC.

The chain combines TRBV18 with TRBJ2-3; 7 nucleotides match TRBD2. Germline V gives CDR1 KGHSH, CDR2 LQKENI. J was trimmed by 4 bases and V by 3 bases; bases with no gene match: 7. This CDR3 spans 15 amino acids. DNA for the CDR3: TGTGCCAGCTCACCTACTAGCGTAAGGTCAGATACGCAGTATTTT. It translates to CASSPTSVRSDTQYF.

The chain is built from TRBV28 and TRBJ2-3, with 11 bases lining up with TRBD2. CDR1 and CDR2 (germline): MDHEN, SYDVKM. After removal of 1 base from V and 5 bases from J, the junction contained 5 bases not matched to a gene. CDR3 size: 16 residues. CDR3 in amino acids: CASSLLRLAGGDTQYF. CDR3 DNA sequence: TGTGCCAGCAGTTTATTACGGCTAGCGGGAGGAGATACGCAGTATTTT. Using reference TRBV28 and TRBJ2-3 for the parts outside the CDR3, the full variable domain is DVKVTQSSRYLVKRTGEKVFLECVQDMDHENMFWYRQDPGLGLRLIYFSYDVKMKEKGDIPEGYSVSREKKERFSLILESASTNQTSMYLCASSLLRLAGGDTQYFGPGTRLTVL.

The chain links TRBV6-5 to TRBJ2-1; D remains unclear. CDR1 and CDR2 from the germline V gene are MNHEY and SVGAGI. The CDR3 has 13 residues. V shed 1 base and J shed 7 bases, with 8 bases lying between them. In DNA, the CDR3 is TGTGCCAGCAGTTACTTCAGAATAAATGAGCAGTTCTTC. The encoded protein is CASSYFRINEQFF.

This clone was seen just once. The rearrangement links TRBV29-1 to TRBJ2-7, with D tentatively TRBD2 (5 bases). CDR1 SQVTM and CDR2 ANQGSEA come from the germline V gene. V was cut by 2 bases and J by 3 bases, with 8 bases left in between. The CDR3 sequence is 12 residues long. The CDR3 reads CSVEKEGYEQYF. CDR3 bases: TGCAGCGTTGAAAAAGAGGGCTACGAGCAGTACTTC.

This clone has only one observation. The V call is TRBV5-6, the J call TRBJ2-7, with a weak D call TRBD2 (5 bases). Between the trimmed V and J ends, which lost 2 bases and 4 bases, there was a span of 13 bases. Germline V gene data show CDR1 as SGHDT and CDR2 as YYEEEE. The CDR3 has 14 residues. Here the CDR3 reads CASSLGLVDYEQYF. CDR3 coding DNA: TGTGCCAGCAGCTTAGGACTGGTTGATTACGAGCAGTACTTC.

The CDR3 sequence is CASSKQGGSAGELFF. The DNA of the CDR3 is TGTGCCAGCAGCAAACAAGGGGGCTCGGCCGGGGAGCTGTTTTTT. The gene calls are TRBV7-3 and TRBJ2-2, with 7 positions matching TRBD1. The V segment lost 5 bases and the J segment 6 bases; nucleotides outside the gene matches: 9. Germline CDR1 SGHTA, CDR2 FQGTGA. The CDR3 spans 15 residues.

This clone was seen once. CDR3 coding DNA: TGCAGCGTTGTGGAGGGGAACACTGAAGCTTTCTTT. Its translation: CSVVEGNTEAFF. This chain links TRBV29-1 with TRBJ1-1; D uncertain. Germline V gives CDR1 SQVTM, CDR2 ANQGSEA. Trimming pared 4 bases from V and 1 base from J, leaving 7 bases between. CDR3 size: 12 residues.

The CDR3 protein is CASSFSVNYGYTF. The DNA of the CDR3 is TGTGCCAGCAGTTTTTCAGTTAACTATGGCTACACCTTC. The gene calls are TRBV28 and TRBJ1-2; D remains ambiguous. Germline values: CDR1 MDHEN, CDR2 SYDVKM. CDR3 length: 13 amino acids. V was trimmed by 3 bases and J by 1 base, leaving 6 bases between them.

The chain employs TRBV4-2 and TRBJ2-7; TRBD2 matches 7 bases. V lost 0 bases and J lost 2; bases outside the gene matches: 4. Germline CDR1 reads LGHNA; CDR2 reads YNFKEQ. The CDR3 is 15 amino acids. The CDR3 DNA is TGTGCCAGCAGCCAAGATCCACTAGCGACCTACGAGCAGTACTTC. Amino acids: CASSQDPLATYEQYF.

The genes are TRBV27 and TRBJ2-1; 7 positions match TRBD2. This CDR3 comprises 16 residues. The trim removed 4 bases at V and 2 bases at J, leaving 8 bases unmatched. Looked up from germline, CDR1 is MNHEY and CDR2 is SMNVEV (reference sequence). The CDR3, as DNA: TGTGCCAGCAGTTCACTAGGCAGCGGGACCTACAATGAGCAGTTCTTC. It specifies CASSSLGSGTYNEQFF.

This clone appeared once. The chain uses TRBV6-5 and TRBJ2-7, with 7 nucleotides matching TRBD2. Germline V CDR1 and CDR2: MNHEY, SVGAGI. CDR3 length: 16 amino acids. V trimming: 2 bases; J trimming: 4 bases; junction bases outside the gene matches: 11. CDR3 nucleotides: TGTGCCAGCAGTTACGCGACTAGCCCAGAGGGGTACGAGCAGTACTTC. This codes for CASSYATSPEGYEQYF.

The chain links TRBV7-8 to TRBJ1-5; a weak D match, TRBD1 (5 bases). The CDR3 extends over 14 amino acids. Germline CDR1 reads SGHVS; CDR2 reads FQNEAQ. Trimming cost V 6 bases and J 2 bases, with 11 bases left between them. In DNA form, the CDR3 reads TGTGCCAGCAGGGAGGGGACCGGCAATCAGCCCCAGCATTTT. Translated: CASREGTGNQPQHF. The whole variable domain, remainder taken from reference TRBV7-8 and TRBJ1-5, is GAGVSQSPRYKVAKRGQDVALRCDPISGHVSLFWYQQALGQGPEFLTYFQNEAQLDKSGLPSDRFFAERPEGSVSTLKIQRTQQEDSAVYLCASREGTGNQPQHFGDGTRLSIL.

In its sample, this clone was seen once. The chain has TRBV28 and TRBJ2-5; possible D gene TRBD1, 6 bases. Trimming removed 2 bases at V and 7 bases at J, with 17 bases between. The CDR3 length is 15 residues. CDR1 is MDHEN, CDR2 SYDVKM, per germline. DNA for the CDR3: TGTGCCAGCAGTTTAGCAGGGGTGCGATTAGGGACCCAGTACTTC. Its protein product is CASSLAGVRLGTQYF.

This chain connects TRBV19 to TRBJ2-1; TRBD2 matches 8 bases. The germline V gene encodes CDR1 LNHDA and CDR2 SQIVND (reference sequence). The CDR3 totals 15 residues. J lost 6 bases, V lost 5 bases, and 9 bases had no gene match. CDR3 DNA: TGTGCCAGTAGTGCTCCGGGACTAGAGATCAATGAGCAGTTCTTC. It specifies CASSAPGLEINEQFF.

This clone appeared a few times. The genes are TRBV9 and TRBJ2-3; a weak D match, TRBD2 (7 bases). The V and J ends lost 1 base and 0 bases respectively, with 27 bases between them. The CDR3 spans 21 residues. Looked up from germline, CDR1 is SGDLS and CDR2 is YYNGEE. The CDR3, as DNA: TGTGCCAGCAGCGTATCGCCGGGGGGCAGCCCGTACATAATCAGCACAGATACGCAGTATTTT. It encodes CASSVSPGGSPYIISTDTQYF.